The present T cell receptor (beta chain) was sequenced within a study of vaccination and CD4 T cells after COVID-19. Background on the study: The study drew post-COVID samples a median roughly 99 days after diagnosis (range 35 to 161). Overlapping spike peptides served as the stimulus for the cells. These peptides came from SARS-CoV-2 and from the common cold coronaviruses HCoV-NL63, HCoV-OC43 and HCoV-229E.

This CDR3 has 14 residues. Trimming cost V 3 bases and J 4 bases, with 11 bases left between them. Germline loops: CDR1 KGHDR, CDR2 SFDVKD. Stated treatment: approximately 9-day PBMC culture with coronavirus spike peptide pools or control peptides (ViraFEST assay). ViraFEST expanded antigen-specific T cells with peptide pools, then sequenced TCRs. Cultured CD4+ T-cell DNA underwent Oncomine TCR Beta short-read sequencing. Genomic DNA was extracted from cultured CD4+ T cells. Each CDR3 protein is one row after TCRdb ran MiXCR on the PCR reads. The sample lists about 30,000 distinct CDR3 sequences; around 64% were seen once. On this clonotype: The antigen is unknown.

This sample comprised CD4+ T cells from blood, cultured in vitro, obtained after SARS-CoV-2 vaccination. The clonotype was recovered from a human donor who received a COVID-19 vaccine. The genes are TRBV24-1 and TRBJ2-5; tentatively, D is TRBD2 (6 bases). In nucleotides, the CDR3 is TGTGCCACCAGTGATCCACTAGCATCAGAGACCCAGTACTTC. Its translation is CATSDPLASETQYF.